This T cell receptor (beta chain) was documented in a study of shared clonotypes between healthy human individuals. Whole-study findings and limits: It was the non-shared clonotypes that had lower generation probabilities than clonotypes shared by all four donors. It was expected that sequencing depth would affect clonotype sharing among donors. The sharing of roughly 5% of naive CD4 clonotypes was seen across several donors.

Trimming stripped 5 bases from V and 7 bases from J, with 18 bases between. This CDR3 is 15 amino acids long. Germline CDR1 is MNHEY and CDR2 is SMNVEV (reference sequence). Notes on this clone: The antigen remains unidentified.

The repertoire was sequenced with immunoSEQ multiplex PCR; TCRdb's copy has only in-frame clones and lacks some. The sample carries approximately 700,000 clones, approximately 73% recorded once. Study donors comprised healthy, HIV-negative adults devoid of recent acute infection or vaccination. The sample comprised memory CD4+ T cells sorted from blood. The subset was: CD45RA-negative fraction. This clonotype was sampled from a woman in her twenties or thirties in good health. This rearrangement joins TRBV27 to TRBJ2-1; TRBD2 might be the D (5 bases). The CDR3 sequence: CASSPLDSLGNEQFF. For the CDR3, the DNA is TGTGCCAGCAGTCCTTTGGACTCCTTGGGTAATGAGCAGTTCTTC.